This entry concerns a single TCR beta chain. PCR was performed using 60 Vbeta and 13 Jbeta primers. Produced via immunoSEQ multiplex PCR; TCRdb's table is partial and in-frame only. The sample contains around 190,000 clones, around 85% of which appear only once. This CDR3 has 14 residues. Between the trimmed V and J ends, which lost 4 bases and 7 bases, there was a span of 17 bases. Germline V gene lookup returns CDR1 SGDLS and CDR2 YYNGEE. This record comes from a study of cytomegalovirus exposure and HLA in healthy donors. This receptor was obtained from a man aged 18-30 years in good health and CMV-seronegative. The chain is built from TRBV9 and TRBJ1-2; a weak D match, TRBD1 (5 bases). The sequenced sample consisted of PBMCs. CDR3 sequence: CASSHTRAGGGYTF. In nucleotides, the CDR3 is TGTGCCAGCAGCCACACCAGGGCCGGGGGTGGCTACACCTTC.